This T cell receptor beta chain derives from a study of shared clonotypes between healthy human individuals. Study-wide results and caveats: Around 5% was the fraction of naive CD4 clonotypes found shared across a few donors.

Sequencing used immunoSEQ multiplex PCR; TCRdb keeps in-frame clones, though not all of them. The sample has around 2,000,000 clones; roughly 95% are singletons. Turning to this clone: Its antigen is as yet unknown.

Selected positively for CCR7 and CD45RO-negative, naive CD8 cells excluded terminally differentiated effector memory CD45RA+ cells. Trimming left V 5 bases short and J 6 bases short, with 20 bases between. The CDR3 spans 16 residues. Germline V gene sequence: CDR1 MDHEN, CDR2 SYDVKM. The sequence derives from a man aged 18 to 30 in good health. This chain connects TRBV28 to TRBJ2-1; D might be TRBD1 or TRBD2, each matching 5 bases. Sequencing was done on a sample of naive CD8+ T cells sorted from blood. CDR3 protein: CASSTGGHNLANEQFF. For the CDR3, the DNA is TGTGCCAGCAGTACGGGCGGACATAACCTAGCCAATGAGCAGTTCTTC.